The 20 T cell receptor beta chains reported below all come from one sample, sequenced in a study of blood T cell repertoires in COVID-19. The data were produced by immunoSEQ multiplex PCR, yet TCRdb's version contains in-frame clones alone and is incomplete. The table includes nearly 200,000 clones, around 92% detected once. Sequenced sample: PBMCs or T cells enriched from blood (not recorded which). The origin of the receptors is a woman aged 18-29 years who had recovered from COVID-19.

This sequence joins TRBV24-1 and TRBJ2-3; the match to TRBD2 covers 7 bases. CDR3 length equals 13 residues. CDR1 and CDR2 from the germline V gene are KGHDR and SFDVKD. The V and J ends lost 9 bases and 2 bases, in that order; junction bases with no gene match: 4. In DNA, the CDR3 is TGTGCCACCGTCCGGGACTACACAGATACGCAGTATTTT. Amino acid sequence: CATVRDYTDTQYF.

The chain is built from TRBV28 and TRBJ2-3; 7 positions agree with TRBD1. The CDR3 totals 17 residues. Germline assignment: CDR1 MDHEN and CDR2 SYDVKM. The V segment lost 6 bases and the J segment 2 bases; nucleotides outside the gene matches: 14. The CDR3 is CASSPRGLAANTDTQYF. DNA for the CDR3: TGTGCCAGCAGCCCTAGGGGGCTAGCCGCGAACACAGATACGCAGTATTTT.

A single count supports this clone. The gene calls are TRBV29-1 and TRBJ1-2; 9 bases are shared with TRBD1. The germline gives CDR1 SQVTM, CDR2 ANQGSEA. The junction had 10 bases not matched to a gene; V was cut back by 3 bases and J by 2 bases. CDR3 length: 16 residues. The CDR3: CSVDSQGARRNYGYTF. For the CDR3, the DNA is TGCAGCGTTGATTCACAGGGGGCGCGAAGGAACTATGGCTACACCTTC.

This rearrangement joins TRBV5-1 to TRBJ2-4, with D maybe TRBD1 (6 bases). CDR1 is SGHRS, CDR2 YFSETQ, per germline. The CDR3 is made up of 16 amino acids. Trimming cost V 2 bases and J 7 bases, with 19 bases left between them. CDR3 DNA: TGCGCCAGCAGCTTAATGCATTCAGGGGATGGGAACATTCAGTACTTC. Its protein is CASSLMHSGDGNIQYF.

The rearrangement joins TRBV2 to TRBJ2-7; 10 bases agree with TRBD1. This CDR3 has 13 residues. The V and J ends lost 11 bases and 3 bases, in that order; junction bases with no gene match: 7. The germline gives CDR1 SNHLY, CDR2 FYNNEI. The CDR3 DNA is TGTGCCGGTGGGACAGGGGTGGTCTACGAGCAGTACTTC. This translates into CAGGTGVVYEQYF. Variable domain in full (rest from reference TRBV2 and TRBJ2-7): EPEVTQTPSHQVTQMGQEVILRCVPISNHLYFYWYRQILGQKVEFLVSFYNNEISEKSEIFDDQFSVERPDGSNFTLKIRSTKLEDSAMYFCAGGTGVVYEQYFGPGTRLTVT.

The chain carries TRBV6-5 and TRBJ1-1, with D tentatively TRBD1 (6 bases). The V end was cut by 5 bases, the J end by 6 bases, with 13 bases between. CDR1 and CDR2 from the germline V gene are MNHEY and SVGAGI. This CDR3 spans 13 amino acids. The CDR3 spells CASSPQGLAEAFF. In nucleotides, the CDR3 is TGTGCCAGCAGTCCACAGGGATTGGCTGAAGCTTTCTTT.

This chain joins TRBV7-8 and TRBJ2-7, with a weak D call TRBD2 (7 bases). V lost 9 bases, J lost 4 bases, and 10 bases lay in between. The CDR3 runs to 11 residues. The V gene's germline CDR1 is SGHVS and CDR2 FQNEAQ. CDR3 DNA sequence: TGTGCCAGAGGGGGAGGGTACGAGCAGTACTTC. Protein sequence: CARGGGYEQYF. Filled out from reference TRBV7-8 and TRBJ2-7, the complete variable domain reads GAGVSQSPRYKVAKRGQDVALRCDPISGHVSLFWYQQALGQGPEFLTYFQNEAQLDKSGLPSDRFFAERPEGSVSTLKIQRTQQEDSAVYLCARGGGYEQYFGPGTRLTVT.

This sequence joins TRBV6-5 and TRBJ2-3; TRBD1 aligns across 9 bases. This CDR3 has 15 residues. The germline V gene encodes CDR1 MNHEY and CDR2 SVGAGI. The ends lost 7 bases at V and 6 bases at J; junction bases unmatched: 11. CDR3 DNA sequence: TGTGCCAGCAATCCGGGACAGGGAGGTTCCGATACGCAGTATTTT. Translation: CASNPGQGGSDTQYF.

V gene TRBV11-3 combines with J gene TRBJ2-5, with D maybe TRBD1 (6 bases). Per germline, CDR1 SGHNT and CDR2 YENEEA. The CDR3 extends over 15 amino acids. Trimming shortened V by 5 bases and J by 2 bases, and 15 bases separated the two germline ends. The CDR3 protein is CASSKGQSVQETQYF. CDR3 sequence (DNA): TGTGCCAGCAGCAAAGGACAGTCGGTGCAAGAGACCCAGTACTTC. Using reference TRBV11-3 and TRBJ2-5 for the parts outside the CDR3, the full variable domain is EAGVVQSPRYKIIEKKQPVAFWCNPISGHNTLYWYLQNLGQGPELLIRYENEEAVDDSQLPKDRFSAERLKGVDSTLKIQPAELGDSAVYLCASSKGQSVQETQYFGPGTRLLVL.

The genes are TRBV18 and TRBJ1-4; a weak D match, TRBD1 (6 bases). The germline V gene has CDR1 KGHSH and CDR2 LQKENI. This CDR3 contains 15 residues. V was shortened by 1 base and J by 5 bases, with 11 bases between the two germline ends. Here the CDR3 DNA reads TGTGCCAGCTCACCACAGTCCCAGGGGAATGAAAAACTGTTTTTT. The encoded protein is CASSPQSQGNEKLFF.

The V and J genes are TRBV29-1 and TRBJ2-7, with TRBD1 matching 8 bases. The CDR3 spans 14 residues. Germline V gene lookup returns CDR1 SQVTM and CDR2 ANQGSEA. The trim removed 3 bases at V and 4 bases at J, leaving 8 bases unmatched. The CDR3 bases are TGCAGCGTTGAGGGGCCCAGGGGGCTTTACGAGCAGTACTTC. Translated, it gives CSVEGPRGLYEQYF.

This chain links TRBV10-1 with TRBJ2-7; 11 bases line up with TRBD1. The germline V gene encodes CDR1 WNHNN and CDR2 SYGVQD (reference sequence). V lost 4 bases and J lost 6; bases outside the gene matches: 5. The CDR3 sequence is 14 residues long. The CDR3 here is CASSVSGTGGEQYF. The CDR3 DNA reads as TGCGCCAGCAGTGTTTCCGGGACAGGGGGCGAGCAGTACTTC.

This chain uses TRBV7-2 with TRBJ2-2; possibly TRBD1 for D (6 bases). This CDR3 contains 15 residues. V lost 5 bases and J 4 bases, leaving 14 bases between the germline ends. Germline V gene data show CDR1 as SGHTA and CDR2 as FQGNSA. The CDR3 loop reads CASSAQTGRTGELFF. CDR3 sequence (DNA): TGTGCCAGCAGCGCCCAGACAGGTCGCACCGGGGAGCTGTTTTTT.

The V and J genes are TRBV4-2 and TRBJ1-5, with a tentative D call TRBD1 (5 bases). The germline V and J ends were trimmed by 0 bases and 7 bases, with 7 bases remaining between them. Germline CDR1 LGHNA, CDR2 YNFKEQ. The CDR3 loop spans 13 amino acids. The CDR3 reads CASSQDRGQPQHF. CDR3 bases: TGTGCCAGCAGCCAAGATAGGGGACAGCCCCAGCATTTT.

The chain joins TRBV7-2 to TRBJ2-5; D ambiguous. Germline V gene sequence: CDR1 SGHTA, CDR2 FQGNSA. V was clipped by 3 bases and J by 2 bases, with 7 bases between them. This CDR3 is built from 13 residues. This CDR3 is CASSFYSQETQYF. CDR3 nucleotide sequence: TGTGCCAGCAGCTTTTACAGTCAAGAGACCCAGTACTTC. The full variable domain, in which reference TRBV7-2 and TRBJ2-5 provide the parts outside the CDR3, is GAGVSQSPSNKVTEKGKDVELRCDPISGHTALYWYRQSLGQGLEFLIYFQGNSAPDKSGLPSDRFSAERTGGSVSTLTIQRTQQEDSAVYLCASSFYSQETQYFGPGTRLLVL.

J is TRBJ1-1 and V is TRBV9; possibly TRBD1 for D (5 bases). The CDR3 runs 13 residues. Germline V gene sequence: CDR1 SGDLS, CDR2 YYNGEE. V gave up 2 bases and J gave up 4 bases, with 9 bases separating them. Here the CDR3 DNA reads TGTGCCAGCAGCGTCTCCGGGGGCACTGAAGCTTTCTTT. It is translated as CASSVSGGTEAFF. Full variable domain (remainder filled in from reference TRBV9 and TRBJ1-1): DSGVTQTPKHLITATGQRVTLRCSPRSGDLSVYWYQQSLDQGLQFLIQYYNGEERAKGNILERFSAQQFPDLHSELNLSSLELGDSALYFCASSVSGGTEAFFGQGTRLTVV.

This chain joins TRBV2 and TRBJ2-3, with a tentative D call TRBD1 (6 bases). Germline V gene sequence: CDR1 SNHLY, CDR2 FYNNEI. This CDR3 is built from 15 residues. V lost 3 bases and J lost 1, with 11 bases in between. CDR3 sequence (DNA): TGTGCCAGCAGTGACAGGGGTTACGGCACAGATACGCAGTATTTT. Amino acid sequence: CASSDRGYGTDTQYF. Filled out from reference TRBV2 and TRBJ2-3, the complete variable domain reads EPEVTQTPSHQVTQMGQEVILRCVPISNHLYFYWYRQILGQKVEFLVSFYNNEISEKSEIFDDQFSVERPDGSNFTLKIRSTKLEDSAMYFCASSDRGYGTDTQYFGPGTRLTVL.

CDR3 nucleotide sequence: TGCGCCAGCAGCTTGGGCAGGGGACAAAACTACGAGCAGTACTTC. Amino acid sequence: CASSLGRGQNYEQYF. This chain links TRBV5-1 with TRBJ2-7, with D tentatively TRBD1 (6 bases). V lost 0 bases and J lost 3, with 13 bases in between. Germline CDR1 is SGHRS and CDR2 is YFSETQ. The length of the CDR3 is 15 residues.

The J gene is TRBJ2-3, the V gene TRBV19, with unresolved D. Trimming stripped 3 bases from V and 3 bases from J, with 13 bases between. This CDR3 is 15 amino acids long. Germline V lookup: CDR1 LNHDA, CDR2 SQIVND (reference sequence). The CDR3 loop reads CASSIWAAQTDTQYF. DNA of the CDR3: TGTGCCAGTAGTATCTGGGCTGCTCAGACAGATACGCAGTATTTT. The full variable domain, its missing parts supplied by reference TRBV19 and TRBJ2-3, is DGGITQSPKYLFRKEGQNVTLSCEQNLNHDAMYWYRQDPGQGLRLIYYSQIVNDFQKGDIAEGYSVSREKKESFPLTVTSAQKNPTAFYLCASSIWAAQTDTQYFGPGTRLTVL.

This chain links TRBV2 with TRBJ2-7, with TRBD2 matching over 8 bases. The CDR3 loop spans 14 amino acids. J was trimmed by 2 bases and V by 4 bases; bases with no gene match: 4. Germline assignment: CDR1 SNHLY and CDR2 FYNNEI. The CDR3 loop is CASSVYGGAYEQYF. The CDR3 nucleotides read TGTGCCAGCAGTGTTTACGGGGGGGCCTACGAGCAGTACTTC.